One sample yielded the 2 T cell receptor beta chains listed below, sequenced in a study of CD8+ T cells in alopecia areata. Treatment in this sample: oral pan-JAK inhibitor, 5-10 mg twice daily. Extracted from the samples, RNA was reverse transcribed into cDNA to serve as the sequencing template. The protocol was immunoSEQ multiplex PCR, while the TCRdb copy is restricted to in-frame clones and leaves out a portion. The table records about 210,000 clones, 55% to 70% of them present only once. The specimen comprised CD4+ T cells sorted from blood, sampled at week 4, from a patient treated with tofacitinib. The receptors were sampled from a human donor with alopecia areata.

The chain uses TRBV4-1 and TRBJ1-4, with a weak D call TRBD1 (5 bases). Per the germline V gene, CDR1 is MGHRA and CDR2 is YSYEKL. V gave up 3 bases and J gave up 0 bases, with 14 bases separating them. The CDR3 has 17 residues. The CDR3 DNA follows: TGCGCCAGCAGCCATGGCGACAGATTTGCAACTAATGAAAAACTGTTTTTT. Translating it yields CASSHGDRFATNEKLFF.

This chain links TRBV7-9 with TRBJ2-7; D possibly uses TRBD1 or TRBD2 (5 bases each). CDR1 and CDR2 from the germline V gene are SEHNR and FQNEAQ (reference sequence). The ends were cut back, 0 bases at V and 1 base at J, with 13 bases in the middle. The CDR3 extends over 16 amino acids. CDR3 in DNA: TGTGCCAGCAGCTTAGCGGGCGTGAGGGGATCCTACGAGCAGTACTTC. Protein: CASSLAGVRGSYEQYF.